One sample yielded the 26 T cell receptor beta chains listed below, sequenced in a study of shared clonotypes between healthy human individuals. Libraries were prepared by immunoSEQ multiplex PCR; TCRdb keeps only in-frame clonotypes and omits some of them. The data contain 2 million to 3 million clones, just over 90% of them seen just once; the ten biggest clones take up 0.14%. The sequencing sample was made of naive CD4+ T cells sorted from blood. Subset noted: CD45RA+ positively selected. The receptors derive from a man aged 18-30 years in good health.

V gene TRBV4-3 combines with J gene TRBJ1-2, with no clear D. CDR1 LGHNA and CDR2 YSLEER come from the germline V gene. The CDR3 runs to 13 residues. The V end was cut by 0 bases, the J end by 5 bases, with 7 bases between. CDR3 nucleotides: TGCGCCAGCAGCCAAGAGTTAGGGTATGGCTACACCTTC. Its protein product is CASSQELGYGYTF.

This sequence joins TRBV4-1 and TRBJ2-2; 12 bases are a match to TRBD2. Germline CDR1 MGHRA, CDR2 YSYEKL. The CDR3 loop spans 16 amino acids. Trimming took 1 base from V and 5 from J; bases not matched to a gene: 2. CDR3 in amino acids: CASSQGGLAGTGELFF. CDR3 nucleotide sequence: TGCGCCAGCAGCCAAGGCGGACTAGCGGGGACCGGGGAGCTGTTTTTT.

This chain links TRBV7-9 with TRBJ2-1; 7 bases fit TRBD2. The germline V gene has CDR1 SEHNR and CDR2 FQNEAQ (reference sequence). The junction had 2 bases not matched to a gene; V was cut back by 5 bases and J by 10 bases. CDR3 length equals 11 residues. The CDR3 DNA is TGTGCCAGCAGCACAGCGGGGGAGCAGTTCTTC. It codes for CASSTAGEQFF.

The chain links TRBV28 to TRBJ1-5; D remains unclear. The CDR3 runs to 15 residues. The germline V and J ends were trimmed by 7 bases and 4 bases, with 17 bases remaining between them. Germline-derived CDR1 and CDR2 are MDHEN and SYDVKM. As DNA, the CDR3 is TGTGCCAGCACCGATGGGAGTCAAGGGAATCAGCCCCAGCATTTT. This encodes CASTDGSQGNQPQHF.

The chain joins TRBV7-2 to TRBJ2-5; 10 positions match TRBD2. The V segment lost 5 bases and the J segment 5 bases; nucleotides outside the gene matches: 11. CDR3 length: 16 residues. CDR1 and CDR2 (germline): SGHTA, FQGNSA. In DNA form, the CDR3 reads TGTGCCAGCAGCCCCCGGCTAGCGGGAGCGAGGGAGACCCAGTACTTC. Translation gives CASSPRLAGARETQYF.

The rearrangement links TRBV19 to TRBJ2-4, with D perhaps assigned TRBD1 or TRBD2 (5 bases each). In germline, CDR1 is LNHDA, CDR2 SQIVND (reference sequence). The ends were cut back, 6 bases at V and 0 bases at J, with 15 bases in the middle. The CDR3 loop spans 16 amino acids. CDR3 protein: CASSGLRGSAKNIQYF. For the CDR3, the DNA is TGTGCCAGTAGCGGATTGAGGGGATCAGCCAAAAACATTCAGTACTTC.

This chain joins TRBV7-6 and TRBJ2-7; D is uncertain. V was cut by 3 bases and J by 0 bases, with 21 bases left in between. The germline V gene has CDR1 SGHVS and CDR2 FNYEAQ. This CDR3 has 18 residues. DNA of the CDR3: TGTGCCAGCAGCTTGTTAGTCAGTTATAAAACGAGCTCCTACGAGCAGTACTTC. It translates to CASSLLVSYKTSSYEQYF.

This chain connects TRBV10-3 to TRBJ1-6; D call uncertain. The germline V and J ends were trimmed by 0 bases and 8 bases, with 11 bases remaining between them. This CDR3 contains 15 residues. Per the germline V gene, CDR1 is ENHRY and CDR2 is SYGVKD. As DNA, the CDR3 is TGTGCCATCAGTGAGTCCGGCAGGAGGGATTCACCCCTCCACTTT. The encoded protein is CAISESGRRDSPLHF.

The chain recombines TRBV7-6 with TRBJ2-7; the D is unclear. Trimming pared 1 base from V and 0 bases from J, leaving 7 bases between. The germline gives CDR1 SGHVS, CDR2 FNYEAQ. CDR3 length equals 14 residues. The CDR3 reads CASSLDLISYEQYF. For the CDR3, the DNA is TGTGCCAGCAGCTTAGACTTGATCTCCTACGAGCAGTACTTC.

This chain uses TRBV18 with TRBJ2-7; D possibly corresponds to TRBD1 (5 bases). V was clipped by 3 bases and J by 6 bases, with 15 bases between them. This CDR3 is built from 14 residues. CDR1 and CDR2 (germline): KGHSH, LQKENI. CDR3 region: CASSPQGQSGEQYF. CDR3 coding DNA: TGTGCCAGCTCACCCCAGGGTCAGTCTGGCGAGCAGTACTTC.

V gene TRBV7-2 combines with J gene TRBJ2-5, with D perhaps matching TRBD2 (6 bases). The CDR3 length is 14 residues. Per the germline V gene, CDR1 is SGHTA and CDR2 is FQGNSA. The V end lost 5 bases, the J end lost 2 bases, and 12 bases lay between the germline ends. CDR3 sequence: CASSIRDFQETQYF. CDR3 bases: TGTGCCAGCAGCATCCGGGACTTTCAAGAGACCCAGTACTTC.

This clone was observed a few times. V and J are TRBV7-9 and TRBJ2-1; TRBD2 agrees at 11 bases. The CDR3 sequence is 15 residues long. The V gene's germline CDR1 is SEHNR and CDR2 FQNEAQ (reference sequence). The trim removed 8 bases at V and 8 bases at J, leaving 11 bases unmatched. The chain's CDR3 is CASDLGTSGLDEQFF. The CDR3 DNA reads TGTGCCAGCGATCTGGGGACTAGCGGCTTGGATGAGCAGTTCTTC.

The chain has TRBV5-1 and TRBJ2-1; the D is unclear. The V gene lost 4 bases and the J gene lost 5 bases, with 4 bases spanning the gap. The CDR3 is 11 amino acids. Germline CDR1 reads SGHRS; CDR2 reads YFSETQ. The CDR3 reads CASSHNNEQFF. CDR3 bases: TGCGCCAGCAGCCACAACAATGAGCAGTTCTTC. Filled out from reference TRBV5-1 and TRBJ2-1, the complete variable domain reads KAGVTQTPRYLIKTRGQQVTLSCSPISGHRSVSWYQQTPGQGLQFLFEYFSETQRNKGNFPGRFSGRQFSNSRSEMNVSTLELGDSALYLCASSHNNEQFFGPGTRLTVL.

J is TRBJ2-5 and V is TRBV2; D call uncertain. Germline lookup yields CDR1 SNHLY and CDR2 FYNNEI. The CDR3 covers 15 residues. V lost 1 base and J 5 bases, leaving 14 bases between the germline ends. CDR3 coding DNA: TGTGCCAGCAGTGAAGAGGGCCAGCATACGGAGACCCAGTACTTC. Translated, it gives CASSEEGQHTETQYF.

The V and J genes are TRBV14 and TRBJ2-3; D unclear. The V and J ends lost 1 base and 0 bases respectively, with 11 bases between them. The germline V gene has CDR1 SGHDN and CDR2 FVKESK. This CDR3 comprises 16 residues. In nucleotides, the CDR3 is TGTGCCAGCAGCCAAGTTTCTCGACCTAGCACAGATACGCAGTATTTT. This encodes CASSQVSRPSTDTQYF.

V gene TRBV19 combines with J gene TRBJ2-7; D may correspond to TRBD1 or TRBD2 (5 bases each). Trimming removed 3 bases at V and 0 bases at J, with 15 bases between. This CDR3 comprises 16 residues. The germline V gene has CDR1 LNHDA and CDR2 SQIVND (reference sequence). The CDR3 nucleotides are TGTGCCAGTAGTATCGGGCGGGCAGGGAGCTCCTACGAGCAGTACTTC. It translates to CASSIGRAGSSYEQYF.

The J gene is TRBJ1-3, the V gene TRBV9; TRBD1 agrees at 7 bases. The V gene's germline CDR1 is SGDLS and CDR2 YYNGEE. With V trimmed by 3 bases and J by 0 bases, 9 bases remained unmatched. The length of the CDR3 is 17 residues. The CDR3 protein is CASSESQGYSSGNTIYF. The CDR3 nucleotides read TGTGCCAGCAGCGAATCACAGGGGTACTCCTCTGGAAACACCATATATTTT.

This clone was found a few times. The CDR3 loop is CASSFGTGAQANYGYTF. Written as DNA, the CDR3 is TGTGCCAGCAGCTTCGGGACAGGGGCCCAAGCTAACTATGGCTACACCTTC. The V and J genes are TRBV7-2 and TRBJ1-2; 10 bases are shared with TRBD1. J lost 0 bases, V lost 3 bases, and 7 bases had no gene match. Germline CDR1 is SGHTA and CDR2 is FQGNSA. CDR3 size: 17 residues.

V gene TRBV6-5 combines with J gene TRBJ1-5, with no clear D. From germline, CDR1 is MNHEY and CDR2 SVGAGI. The V end lost 0 bases, the J end lost 4 bases, and 4 bases lay between the germline ends. The CDR3 sequence is 13 residues long. The CDR3 region is CASSYSWNQPQHF. The CDR3, as DNA: TGTGCCAGCAGTTACTCGTGGAATCAGCCCCAGCATTTT.

V gene TRBV28 combines with J gene TRBJ2-1; 9 bases are a match to TRBD2. The CDR3 contains 12 residues. Per germline, CDR1 MDHEN and CDR2 SYDVKM. The V and J ends lost 6 bases and 8 bases, in that order; junction bases with no gene match: 2. For the CDR3, the DNA is TGTGCCAGCAGGGCGGGGGGGCATGAGCAGTTCTTC. Translating gives CASRAGGHEQFF.

The genes are TRBV7-8 and TRBJ1-5; D remains unclear. This CDR3 comprises 13 residues. Germline V gene lookup returns CDR1 SGHVS and CDR2 FQNEAQ. Between the trimmed V and J ends, which lost 5 bases and 4 bases, there was a span of 9 bases. The DNA for the CDR3 is TGTGCCAGCAGCCTCCAACCGAATCAGCCCCAGCATTTT. The encoded protein is CASSLQPNQPQHF. Filled out from reference TRBV7-8 and TRBJ1-5, the complete variable domain reads GAGVSQSPRYKVAKRGQDVALRCDPISGHVSLFWYQQALGQGPEFLTYFQNEAQLDKSGLPSDRFFAERPEGSVSTLKIQRTQQEDSAVYLCASSLQPNQPQHFGDGTRLSIL.

This chain uses TRBV25-1 with TRBJ2-5, with 7 bases lining up with TRBD2. Looked up from germline, CDR1 is MGHDK and CDR2 is SYGVNS. This CDR3 comprises 15 residues. The ends lost 2 bases at V and 2 bases at J; junction bases unmatched: 5. CDR3 residues: CASSELLAAQETQYF. In DNA, the CDR3 is TGTGCCAGCAGTGAACTCCTAGCGGCTCAAGAGACCCAGTACTTC.

The CDR3 nucleotides are TGCGCCAGCAGCCCCTCAATTCAGAAAGGGCCGGGGAAACTGTTTTTT. As protein: CASSPSIQKGPGKLFF. This chain joins TRBV5-1 and TRBJ1-4, with D unresolved. Per germline, CDR1 SGHRS and CDR2 YFSETQ. Trimming removed 4 bases from V and 11 bases from J, with 24 bases in between. There are 16 residues in the CDR3.

This clone was seen just once. CDR3: CASSLGTGASPLHF. The CDR3 coding sequence is TGTGCCAGCAGCTTAGGGACAGGGGCGTCACCCCTCCACTTT. The chain carries TRBV7-9 and TRBJ1-6, with TRBD1 matching over 9 bases. CDR3 length: 14 residues. Germline CDR1 reads SEHNR; CDR2 reads FQNEAQ (reference sequence). V shed 1 base, J shed 10 bases, and the junction held 2 bases outside the gene matches.

The CDR3 DNA follows: TGTGCCAGCAGTTACTCTTGGGCGGGGGAGCAGTACTTC. As protein: CASSYSWAGEQYF. The V gene is TRBV6-5, the J gene TRBJ2-7, with D possibly being TRBD2 (6 bases). V was shortened by 0 bases and J by 7 bases, with 10 bases between the two germline ends. Germline V gene lookup returns CDR1 MNHEY and CDR2 SVGAGI. The CDR3 has 13 amino acids.

The chain has TRBV28 and TRBJ1-4, with 7 bases matching TRBD1. This CDR3 has 15 residues. CDR1 and CDR2 (germline): MDHEN, SYDVKM. V was pared by 5 bases and J by 5 bases, with 8 bases of the junction left unmatched. The CDR3 DNA reads as TGTGCCAGCAGTAAAACAGGGGTAAAGAATGAAAAACTGTTTTTT. It is translated as CASSKTGVKNEKLFF.